The 23 T cell receptor beta chains below were found in one sample sequenced in a study of identifying expanded T cells in peripheral blood. Libraries were prepared by immunoSEQ multiplex PCR; TCRdb keeps only in-frame clonotypes and omits some of them. The sample includes around 76,000 clones, roughly 90% of them seen just once. Sequencing was carried out using blood. The receptors stem from a person aged 18 to 70 in good health.

The chain employs TRBV28 and TRBJ2-3, with a possible D match to TRBD1 (5 bases). Per germline, CDR1 MDHEN and CDR2 SYDVKM. The V end lost 3 bases, the J end lost 8 bases, and 12 bases lay between the germline ends. CDR3 length: 13 amino acids. CDR3 bases: TGTGCCAGCAGTTTGCCGTCAAGGGGTACGCAGTATTTT. Its protein is CASSLPSRGTQYF.

V usage is TRBV7-8 and J usage is TRBJ2-3, with D unclear. The ends were cut back, 1 base at V and 0 bases at J, with 11 bases in the middle. Germline V gives CDR1 SGHVS, CDR2 FQNEAQ. The CDR3 loop spans 16 amino acids. CDR3 bases: TGTGCCAGCAGCTTAGAAGGTGGCAGTAGCACAGATACGCAGTATTTT. Translated, it gives CASSLEGGSSTDTQYF.

V is TRBV5-5 and J is TRBJ1-6, with 8 bases aligning to TRBD1. The CDR3 loop spans 17 amino acids. The J segment lost 7 bases and the V segment lost 4 bases, leaving 13 bases of the junction unmatched. The germline V gene has CDR1 SGHKS and CDR2 YYEKEE (reference sequence). The CDR3 protein is CASSPDRGLGANSPLHF. The CDR3 coding sequence is TGTGCCAGCAGCCCAGACAGGGGATTAGGGGCCAATTCACCCCTCCACTTT.

The CDR3 region is CASSARLAAETQYF. The CDR3 DNA reads as TGCGCCAGCAGTGCAAGGCTAGCGGCAGAGACCCAGTACTTC. The genes are TRBV10-2 and TRBJ2-5, with 7 bases that match TRBD2. V gave up 4 bases and J gave up 4 bases; unmatched junction bases: 6. The CDR3 consists of 14 residues. Germline assignment: CDR1 WSHSY and CDR2 SAAADI.

The chain links TRBV29-1 to TRBJ1-1; D is perhaps TRBD1 (6 bases). Germline V CDR1 and CDR2: SQVTM, ANQGSEA. The CDR3 is 13 residues long. V was pared by 7 bases and J by 1 base, with 13 bases between. The CDR3 DNA reads as TGCAGCGAACGACAGGATGGGAACACTGAAGCTTTCTTT. This codes for CSERQDGNTEAFF.

The rearrangement uses TRBV7-9 and TRBJ1-1; 8 bases fit TRBD1. The germline gives CDR1 SEHNR, CDR2 FQNEAQ (reference sequence). This CDR3 spans 13 amino acids. V shed 6 bases, J shed 1 base, and the junction held 1 base outside the gene matches. The CDR3 DNA is TGTGCCAGCAGGGACAGGGCGAACACTGAAGCTTTCTTT. Residues: CASRDRANTEAFF.

The J gene is TRBJ2-5, the V gene TRBV28; the D is unclear. The germline V and J ends were trimmed by 6 bases and 2 bases, with 4 bases remaining between them. CDR1 MDHEN and CDR2 SYDVKM come from the germline V gene. The CDR3 sequence is 11 residues long. The CDR3 DNA reads as TGTGCCAGCAGACTACAAGAGACCCAGTACTTC. It yields the protein CASRLQETQYF.

The chain links TRBV7-2 to TRBJ2-7; 9 bases are shared with TRBD2. There are 15 residues in the CDR3. Trimming took 5 bases from V and 3 from J; bases not matched to a gene: 8. Germline V gene lookup returns CDR1 SGHTA and CDR2 FQGNSA. The CDR3 region has the DNA TGTGCCAGCAGCACCCGTAGCGGGGGATTCTACGAGCAGTACTTC. This sequence encodes CASSTRSGGFYEQYF.

The chain is built from TRBV19 and TRBJ2-7, with 8 bases aligning to TRBD1. With V trimmed by 9 bases and J by 2 bases, 12 bases remained unmatched. Germline loops: CDR1 LNHDA, CDR2 SQIVND (reference sequence). The CDR3 length is 15 residues. CDR3 amino acids: CASGDTGTGTYEQYF. CDR3 bases: TGTGCCAGCGGTGATACCGGGACAGGAACCTACGAGCAGTACTTC.

This chain links TRBV18 with TRBJ1-2; perhaps TRBD1 as D (6 bases). Germline lookup yields CDR1 KGHSH and CDR2 LQKENI. V shed 2 bases and J shed 7 bases, with 17 bases lying between them. CDR3 length: 15 residues. The CDR3 region has the DNA TGTGCCAGCTCACCAGATCACAGGGCTATGGTTGGCTACACCTTC. This sequence encodes CASSPDHRAMVGYTF.

The chain carries TRBV7-3 and TRBJ2-7; D remains ambiguous. Germline V lookup: CDR1 SGHTA, CDR2 FQGTGA. Between the trimmed V and J ends, which lost 2 bases and 5 bases, there was a span of 10 bases. This CDR3 is built from 13 residues. This CDR3 reads CASSLDAADEQYF. CDR3 sequence (DNA): TGTGCCAGCAGCTTAGACGCAGCCGACGAGCAGTACTTC.

The chain uses TRBV6-7 and TRBJ2-5; 7 bases are shared with TRBD2. TRBV6-7 is assigned to the ORF class and has an uncertain function. With 0 bases clipped from V and 0 bases from J, the junction kept 16 bases outside the gene matches. CDR3 size: 20 residues. CDR3 sequence reads: CASSYSPSGAFSPYQETQYF. CDR3 coding DNA: TGTGCCAGCAGTTACTCTCCCAGCGGGGCGTTCTCCCCCTACCAAGAGACCCAGTACTTC.

The chain has TRBV19 and TRBJ2-1; 7 nucleotides match TRBD2. The CDR3 has 13 residues. Trimming took 3 bases from V and 8 from J; bases not matched to a gene: 4. Germline V lookup: CDR1 LNHDA, CDR2 SQIVND (reference sequence). The CDR3, as DNA: TGTGCCAGTAGTATCCGGGAGGCCGATGAGCAGTTCTTC. The encoded protein is CASSIREADEQFF.

The V gene is TRBV10-2, the J gene TRBJ2-3; possible D gene TRBD2, 5 bases. V was clipped by 8 bases and J by 1 base, with 7 bases between them. Germline CDR1 reads WSHSY; CDR2 reads SAAADI. The CDR3 runs to 12 residues. The CDR3 protein is CASGERTDTQYF. In nucleotides, the CDR3 is TGCGCCAGCGGGGAGCGCACAGATACGCAGTATTTT.

The CDR3, as DNA: TGTGCCAGCAGTTTAGGTCGGTGGTACGAGCAGTACTTC. Translation gives CASSLGRWYEQYF. The gene calls are TRBV28 and TRBJ2-7; D uncertain. V lost 2 bases to trimming and J lost 4 bases, with 9 bases between them. This CDR3 is 13 amino acids long. CDR1 MDHEN and CDR2 SYDVKM come from the germline V gene.

The chain joins TRBV7-6 to TRBJ2-1; TRBD1 matches 12 bases. The V segment lost 3 bases and the J segment 7 bases; nucleotides outside the gene matches: 4. The CDR3 consists of 15 residues. Germline V gives CDR1 SGHVS, CDR2 FNYEAQ. CDR3 bases: TGTGCCAGCAGCTTGGGGACAGGGGGCCGTAATGAGCAGTTCTTC. Amino acid sequence: CASSLGTGGRNEQFF.

The rearrangement joins TRBV12-5 to TRBJ2-7; D not resolved. Per the germline V gene, CDR1 is LGHNT and CDR2 is FRNRAP. V lost 0 bases and J 5 bases, leaving 5 bases between the germline ends. The CDR3 covers 12 residues. CDR3 region: CASGLVTNEQYF. The CDR3 DNA reads TGTGCTAGTGGTTTGGTAACCAACGAGCAGTACTTC.

This clone was seen just once. This chain links TRBV18 with TRBJ2-4; 9 bases line up with TRBD1. The CDR3 runs 19 residues. Germline V gene data show CDR1 as KGHSH and CDR2 as LQKENI. V shed 3 bases and J 1 base; nucleotides not matched to a gene: 13. The CDR3 nucleotides read TGTGCCAGCTCACCCCGAGGGGGGACAGGGCGAGAGGCCAAAAACATTCAGTACTTC. Amino acids: CASSPRGGTGREAKNIQYF. The entire variable domain, with the rest obtained from reference TRBV18 and TRBJ2-4, is as follows: NAGVMQNPRHLVRRRGQEARLRCSPMKGHSHVYWYRQLPEEGLKFMVYLQKENIIDESGMPKERFSAEFPKEGPSILRIQQVVRGDSAAYFCASSPRGGTGREAKNIQYFGAGTRLSVL.

This CDR3 is CASSYRTGRSPTDTQYF. CDR3 nucleotide sequence: TGTGCCAGCAGCTACCGGACAGGGAGGTCACCCACAGATACGCAGTATTTT. The V call is TRBV13, the J call TRBJ2-3; 8 bases agree with TRBD1. Germline trimming cut 4 bases from V and 2 bases from J; bases unmatched to any gene: 11. CDR3 length equals 17 residues. Germline V lookup: CDR1 PRHDT, CDR2 FYEKMQ (reference sequence).

This chain uses TRBV7-8 with TRBJ2-5; D gene unclear. CDR3 length equals 14 residues. Germline lookup yields CDR1 SGHVS and CDR2 FQNEAQ. Trimming took 1 base from V and 1 from J, leaving 7 bases between them. The CDR3 region is CASSLGWIQETQYF. The CDR3 region has the DNA TGTGCCAGCAGCTTAGGGTGGATCCAAGAGACCCAGTACTTC.

The chain links TRBV5-1 to TRBJ2-6; D gene uncertain. The ends were cut back, 7 bases at V and 1 base at J, with 24 bases in the middle. Germline V gene data show CDR1 as SGHRS and CDR2 as YFSETQ. The CDR3 totals 19 residues. CDR3 DNA sequence: TGCGCCAGCGGCTGGACGCGGCAAGGAGCCGTATCTGGGGCCAACGTCCTGACTTTC. Translation gives CASGWTRQGAVSGANVLTF.

V is TRBV7-9 and J is TRBJ2-7; a possible D gene is TRBD1 (6 bases). The CDR3 spans 15 residues. Per the germline V gene, CDR1 is SEHNR and CDR2 is FQNEAQ (reference sequence). V lost 8 bases to trimming and J lost 3 bases, with 20 bases between them. As DNA, the CDR3 is TGTGCCAGCTCCCACAGGGTTAAGGACCTCTACGAGCAGTACTTC. Encoded protein: CASSHRVKDLYEQYF.

This clone has just one count. CDR3 sequence (DNA): TGTGCCAGCAGCTCCGAGGGGGGCACCGGGGAGCTGTTTTTT. Residues: CASSSEGGTGELFF. The chain uses TRBV7-2 and TRBJ2-2, with D perhaps being TRBD1 or TRBD2 (6 bases each). CDR3 length equals 14 residues. V lost 4 bases and J lost 4, with 10 bases in between. Germline V gene data show CDR1 as SGHTA and CDR2 as FQGNSA.